A single sample is the source of the 9 T cell receptor beta chains below, sequenced in a study of cytotoxic CD8 clonotypes in ibrutinib-treated CLL. Produced via immunoSEQ multiplex PCR; TCRdb's table is partial and in-frame only. Counted here are tens of thousands of clones, 75% occurring once; the ten biggest clones make up approximately 7.8%. The sample in question was PBMCs, obtained before ibrutinib treatment. These receptors originate from a human donor with chronic lymphocytic leukemia.

The genes are TRBV7-6 and TRBJ1-1, with D possibly being TRBD1 (5 bases). Trimming took off 5 bases at V and 4 bases at J, with 23 bases between the two ends. Germline V lookup: CDR1 SGHVS, CDR2 FNYEAQ. The CDR3 has 17 amino acids. The CDR3, as DNA: TGTGCCAGCAGCCCCGATGTGGGGGTTTTGGGGGGCACTGAAGCTTTCTTT. Translated: CASSPDVGVLGGTEAFF. The variable domain in full, with the rest retrieved from reference TRBV7-6 and TRBJ1-1, is GAGVSQSPRYKVTKRGQDVALRCDPISGHVSLYWYRQALGQGPEFLTYFNYEAQQDKSGLPNDRFSAERPEGSISTLTIQRTEQRDSAMYRCASSPDVGVLGGTEAFFGQGTRLTVV.

The chain carries TRBV6-6 and TRBJ2-7; D remains unclear. Germline CDR1 reads MNHNY; CDR2 reads SVGAGI (reference sequence). The length of the CDR3 is 16 residues. The V end was cut by 2 bases, the J end by 3 bases, with 17 bases between. As DNA, the CDR3 is TGTGCCAGCAGTTACGGCGGTCAGATTGGGGTCTACGAGCAGTACTTC. It is translated as CASSYGGQIGVYEQYF.

The chain couples TRBV19 to TRBJ1-5; D not resolved. This CDR3 has 16 amino acids. Trimming stripped 4 bases from V and 2 bases from J, with 15 bases between. Germline lookup yields CDR1 LNHDA and CDR2 SQIVND (reference sequence). This CDR3 reads CASSTRIRLGNQPQHF. The DNA of the CDR3 is TGTGCCAGTAGTACAAGGATTCGGTTAGGCAATCAGCCCCAGCATTTT.

The chain combines TRBV19 with TRBJ2-6; D gene uncertain. CDR1 is LNHDA, CDR2 SQIVND, per germline (reference sequence). Between the trimmed V and J ends, which lost 3 bases and 0 bases, there was a span of 15 bases. This CDR3 has 18 residues. CDR3 DNA: TGTGCCAGTAGTATTAGTCTACCAGGCCTCTCTGGGGCCAACGTCCTGACTTTC. Translated, it gives CASSISLPGLSGANVLTF.

The chain joins TRBV21-1 to TRBJ2-7; TRBD2 is the table's D call, not checked against the DNA. TRBV21-1 is listed as a pseudogene. The CDR3 is 16 residues long. The CDR3 is CASSKEGRGDPYEQYF. The CDR3 nucleotides are TGTGCCAGCAGCAAAGAGGGGCGGGGGGATCCCTACGAGCAGTACTTC.

The V and J genes are TRBV15 and TRBJ1-4; no clear D. Germline V gene sequence: CDR1 LNHNV, CDR2 YYDKDF (reference sequence). Trimming removed 1 base from V and 5 bases from J, with 5 bases in between. The CDR3 runs 13 residues. The CDR3 nucleotides read TGTGCCACCAGCAGAGGGCTAAATGAAAAACTGTTTTTT. Amino acids: CATSRGLNEKLFF. The full variable domain, its missing parts supplied by reference TRBV15 and TRBJ1-4, is DAMVIQNPRYQVTQFGKPVTLSCSQTLNHNVMYWYQQKSSQAPKLLFHYYDKDFNNEADTPDNFQSRRPNTSFCFLDIRSPGLGDTAMYLCATSRGLNEKLFFGSGTQLSVL.

The V call is TRBV7-3, the J call TRBJ1-1; D is perhaps TRBD1 (6 bases). V dropped 6 bases and J dropped 0 bases, with 14 bases sitting between them. The CDR3 runs 15 residues. From germline, CDR1 is SGHTA and CDR2 FQGTGA. The DNA of the CDR3 is TGTGCCAGCAGTACCCGACAGGCCATGAACACTGAAGCTTTCTTT. It translates to CASSTRQAMNTEAFF. The variable domain in full, with the rest retrieved from reference TRBV7-3 and TRBJ1-1, is GAGVSQTPSNKVTEKGKYVELRCDPISGHTALYWYRQSLGQGPEFLIYFQGTGAADDSGLPNDRFFAVRPEGSVSTLKIQRTERGDSAVYLCASSTRQAMNTEAFFGQGTRLTVV.

The chain is built from TRBV7-9 and TRBJ2-3; no firm D call. The V end lost 5 bases, the J end lost 4 bases, and 10 bases lay between the germline ends. This CDR3 comprises 13 residues. Germline V gives CDR1 SEHNR, CDR2 FQNEAQ (reference sequence). The CDR3 DNA reads TGTGCCAGCAGCGTATACTTCTCAGATACGCAGTATTTT. As protein: CASSVYFSDTQYF.

The gene calls are TRBV15 and TRBJ1-5, with D maybe TRBD1 (6 bases). Germline loops: CDR1 LNHNV, CDR2 YYDKDF (reference sequence). The V gene lost 0 bases and the J gene lost 1 base, with 13 bases spanning the gap. This CDR3 has 17 amino acids. CDR3 coding DNA: TGTGCCACCAGCAGAGAACCCAACAGGGTCAGCAATCAGCCCCAGCATTTT. Translated: CATSREPNRVSNQPQHF.